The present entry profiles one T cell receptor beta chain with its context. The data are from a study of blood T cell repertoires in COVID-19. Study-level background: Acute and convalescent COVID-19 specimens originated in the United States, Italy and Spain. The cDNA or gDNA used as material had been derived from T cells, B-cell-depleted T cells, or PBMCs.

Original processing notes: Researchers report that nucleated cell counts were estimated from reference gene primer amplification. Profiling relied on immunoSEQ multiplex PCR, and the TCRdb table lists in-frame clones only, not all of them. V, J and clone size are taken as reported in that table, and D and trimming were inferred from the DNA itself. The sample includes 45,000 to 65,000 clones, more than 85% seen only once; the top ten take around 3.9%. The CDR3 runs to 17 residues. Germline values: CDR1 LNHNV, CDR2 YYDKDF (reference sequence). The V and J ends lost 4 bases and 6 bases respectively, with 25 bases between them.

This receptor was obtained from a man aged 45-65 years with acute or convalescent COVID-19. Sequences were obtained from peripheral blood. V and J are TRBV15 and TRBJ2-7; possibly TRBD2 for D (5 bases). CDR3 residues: CATSTDQARRRWGEQYF. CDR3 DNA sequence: TGTGCCACCAGCACGGACCAGGCGCGGAGGCGGTGGGGCGAGCAGTACTTC.